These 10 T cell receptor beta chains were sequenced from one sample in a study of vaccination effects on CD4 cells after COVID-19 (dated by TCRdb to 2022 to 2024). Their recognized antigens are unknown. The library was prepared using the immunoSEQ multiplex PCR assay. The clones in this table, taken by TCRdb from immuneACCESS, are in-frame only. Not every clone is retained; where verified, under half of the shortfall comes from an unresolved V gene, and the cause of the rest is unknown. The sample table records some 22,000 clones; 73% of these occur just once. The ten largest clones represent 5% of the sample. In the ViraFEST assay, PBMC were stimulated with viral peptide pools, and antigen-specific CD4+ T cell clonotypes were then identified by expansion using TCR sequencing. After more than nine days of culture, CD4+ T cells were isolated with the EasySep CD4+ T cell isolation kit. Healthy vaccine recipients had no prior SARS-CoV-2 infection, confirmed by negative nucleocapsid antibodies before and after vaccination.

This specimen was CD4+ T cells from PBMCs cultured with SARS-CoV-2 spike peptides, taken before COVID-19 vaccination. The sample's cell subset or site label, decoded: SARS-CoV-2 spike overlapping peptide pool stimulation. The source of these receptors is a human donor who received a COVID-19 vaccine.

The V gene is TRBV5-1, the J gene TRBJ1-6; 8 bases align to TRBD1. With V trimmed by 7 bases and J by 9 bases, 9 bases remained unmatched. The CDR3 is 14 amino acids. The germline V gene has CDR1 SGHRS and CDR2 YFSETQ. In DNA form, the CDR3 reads TGCGCCAGCCGGACCGGGACAGGTAGTTCACCCCTCCACTTT. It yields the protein CASRTGTGSSPLHF.

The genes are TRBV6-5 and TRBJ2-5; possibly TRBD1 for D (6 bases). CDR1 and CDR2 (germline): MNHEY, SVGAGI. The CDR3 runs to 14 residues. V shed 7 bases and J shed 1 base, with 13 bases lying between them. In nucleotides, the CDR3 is TGTGCCAGCACCAGAACAGGGTTCCAAGAGACCCAGTACTTC. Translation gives CASTRTGFQETQYF.

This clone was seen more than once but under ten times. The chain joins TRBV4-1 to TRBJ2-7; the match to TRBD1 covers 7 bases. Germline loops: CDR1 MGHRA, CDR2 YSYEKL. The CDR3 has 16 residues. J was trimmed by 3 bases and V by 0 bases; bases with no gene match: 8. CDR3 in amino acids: CASSQEAVTGSYEQYF. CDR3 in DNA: TGCGCCAGCAGCCAAGAAGCGGTGACAGGGAGCTACGAGCAGTACTTC.

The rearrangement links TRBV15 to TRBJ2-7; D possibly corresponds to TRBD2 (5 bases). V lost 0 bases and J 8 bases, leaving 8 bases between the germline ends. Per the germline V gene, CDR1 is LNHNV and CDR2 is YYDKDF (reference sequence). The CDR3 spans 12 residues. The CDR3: CATSRDQRKQYF. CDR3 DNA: TGTGCCACCAGCAGAGATCAGCGGAAGCAGTACTTC.

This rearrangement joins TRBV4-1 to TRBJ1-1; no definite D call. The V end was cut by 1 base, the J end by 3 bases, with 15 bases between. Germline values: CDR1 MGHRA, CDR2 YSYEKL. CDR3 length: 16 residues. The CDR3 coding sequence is TGCGCCAGCAGCCAAGTGGGCACCCTGAGGGACACTGAAGCTTTCTTT. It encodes CASSQVGTLRDTEAFF.

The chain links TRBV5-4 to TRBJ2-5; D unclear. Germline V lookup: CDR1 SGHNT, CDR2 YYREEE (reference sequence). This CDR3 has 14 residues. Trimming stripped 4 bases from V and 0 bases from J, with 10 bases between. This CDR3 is CASSIWTDQETQYF. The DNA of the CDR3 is TGTGCCAGCAGCATTTGGACGGACCAAGAGACCCAGTACTTC.

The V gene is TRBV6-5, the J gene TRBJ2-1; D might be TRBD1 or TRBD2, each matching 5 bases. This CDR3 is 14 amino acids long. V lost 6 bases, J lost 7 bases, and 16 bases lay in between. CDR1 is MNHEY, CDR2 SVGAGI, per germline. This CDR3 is CASRPTGAPNEQFF. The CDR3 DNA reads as TGTGCCAGCAGGCCGACCGGGGCGCCGAATGAGCAGTTCTTC.

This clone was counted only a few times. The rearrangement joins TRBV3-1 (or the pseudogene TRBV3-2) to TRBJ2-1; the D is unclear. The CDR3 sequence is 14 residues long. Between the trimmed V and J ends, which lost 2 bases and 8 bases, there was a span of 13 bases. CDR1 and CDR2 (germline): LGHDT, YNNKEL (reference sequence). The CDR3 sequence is CASSQIELDHEQFF. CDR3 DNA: TGTGCCAGCAGCCAAATCGAGTTGGACCATGAGCAGTTCTTC.

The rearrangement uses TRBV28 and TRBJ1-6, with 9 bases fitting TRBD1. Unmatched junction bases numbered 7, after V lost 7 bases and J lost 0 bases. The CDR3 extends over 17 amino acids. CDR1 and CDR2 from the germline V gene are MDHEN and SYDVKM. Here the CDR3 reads CASIPGQGSSYNSPLHF. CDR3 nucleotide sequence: TGTGCCAGCATACCGGGACAGGGCAGCTCCTATAATTCACCCCTCCACTTT.

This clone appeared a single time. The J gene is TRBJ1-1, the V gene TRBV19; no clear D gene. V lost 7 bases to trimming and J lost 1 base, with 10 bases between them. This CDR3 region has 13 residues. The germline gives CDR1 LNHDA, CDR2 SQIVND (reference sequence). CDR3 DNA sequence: TGTGCCAGTATTTATGGGCGGAACACTGAAGCTTTCTTT. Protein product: CASIYGRNTEAFF.